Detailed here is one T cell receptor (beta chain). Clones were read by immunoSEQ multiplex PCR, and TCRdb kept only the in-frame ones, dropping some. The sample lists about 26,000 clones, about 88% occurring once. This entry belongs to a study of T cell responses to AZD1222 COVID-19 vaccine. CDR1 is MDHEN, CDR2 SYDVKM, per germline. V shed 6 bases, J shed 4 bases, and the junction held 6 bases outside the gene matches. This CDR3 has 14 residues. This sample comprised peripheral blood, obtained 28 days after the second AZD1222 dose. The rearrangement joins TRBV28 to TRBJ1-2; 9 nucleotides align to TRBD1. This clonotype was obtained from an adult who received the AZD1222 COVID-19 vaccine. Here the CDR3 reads CASSSGQGGYGYTF. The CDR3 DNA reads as TGTGCCAGCAGCTCGGGACAGGGAGGCTATGGCTACACCTTC.